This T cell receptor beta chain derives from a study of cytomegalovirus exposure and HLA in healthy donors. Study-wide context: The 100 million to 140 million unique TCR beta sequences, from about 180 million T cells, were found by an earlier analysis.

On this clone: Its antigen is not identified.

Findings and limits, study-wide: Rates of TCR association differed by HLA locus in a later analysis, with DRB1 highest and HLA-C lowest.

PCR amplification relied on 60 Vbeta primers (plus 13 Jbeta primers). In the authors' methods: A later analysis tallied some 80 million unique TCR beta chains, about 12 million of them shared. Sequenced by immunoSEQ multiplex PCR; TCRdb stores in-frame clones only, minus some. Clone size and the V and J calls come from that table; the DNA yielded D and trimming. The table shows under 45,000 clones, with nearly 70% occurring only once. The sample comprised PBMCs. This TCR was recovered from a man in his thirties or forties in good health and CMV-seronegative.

This CDR3 reads CASSEGPGVAGYTF. CDR3 bases: TGTGCCAGCAGTGAAGGGCCAGGGGTGGCTGGCTACACCTTC. The chain links TRBV6-1 to TRBJ1-2; TRBD1 is a possible D gene (6 bases). With 1 base removed from V and 7 bases from J, the gap between germline ends came to 13 bases. Per germline, CDR1 MNHNS and CDR2 SASEGT. The CDR3 has 14 amino acids.